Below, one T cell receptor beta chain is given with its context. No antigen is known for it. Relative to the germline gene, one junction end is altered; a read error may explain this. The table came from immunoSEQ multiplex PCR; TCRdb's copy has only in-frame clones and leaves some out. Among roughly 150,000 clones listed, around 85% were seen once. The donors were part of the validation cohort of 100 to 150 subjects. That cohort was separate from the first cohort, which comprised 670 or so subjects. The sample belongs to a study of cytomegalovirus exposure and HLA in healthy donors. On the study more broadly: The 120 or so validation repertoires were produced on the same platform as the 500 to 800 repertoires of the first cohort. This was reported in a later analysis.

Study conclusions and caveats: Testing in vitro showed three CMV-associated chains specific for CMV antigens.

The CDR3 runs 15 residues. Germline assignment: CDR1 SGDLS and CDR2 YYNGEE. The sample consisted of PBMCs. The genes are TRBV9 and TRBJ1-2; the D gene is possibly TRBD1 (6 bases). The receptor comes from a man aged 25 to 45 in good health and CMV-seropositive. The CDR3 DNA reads TGTGCCAGCAGCGTAGTCGGGACAAGGCCCTATAGCTACACCTTC. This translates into CASSVVGTRPYSYTF.